This T cell receptor beta chain was retrieved from a study of CD8 T cells in ankylosing spondylitis. This CDR3 contains 14 residues. The germline V and J ends were trimmed by 7 bases and 5 bases, with 18 bases remaining between them. Germline V gene data show CDR1 as ENHRY and CDR2 as SYGVKD. TCRdb reprocessed the 5' RACE reads with MiXCR, giving one entry per CDR3 protein. In the table there are 100,000 to 150,000 distinct CDR3 sequences, 7% of which are singletons. The table lists this clonotype with many counts. V gene TRBV10-3 combines with J gene TRBJ2-7; no reliable D call. Sequencing was performed on blood, either unsorted or a sorted T cell fraction (not recorded which). This clonotype originated in a male donor with ankylosing spondylitis or in good health (not recorded which). CDR3 nucleotide sequence: TGTGCCATCAAACCGGGTTTGGGCCTCCACGAGCAGTACTTC. Amino acid sequence: CAIKPGLGLHEQYF.